Following are 8 T cell receptor beta chains from one sample sequenced in a study of cytomegalovirus exposure and HLA in healthy donors. The assay was immunoSEQ multiplex PCR, and TCRdb's table has in-frame clones only and misses some. The sample has some 59,000 clones; about 92% are singletons. Sequences were obtained from PBMCs. The receptors come from a young woman in good health and CMV-seropositive.

In DNA form, the CDR3 reads TGCGCCAGCAGCTTGTGGCAGGGCGGAGATGAGCAGTTCTTC. The encoded protein is CASSLWQGGDEQFF. The V and J genes are TRBV5-1 and TRBJ2-1, with D possibly matching TRBD1 (5 bases). Trimming stripped 1 base from V and 8 bases from J, with 13 bases between. CDR3 length: 14 amino acids. Germline CDR1 is SGHRS and CDR2 is YFSETQ.

The chain is built from TRBV6-5 and TRBJ1-1; D is possibly TRBD1 (5 bases). V lost 5 bases and J 6 bases, leaving 10 bases between the germline ends. Germline lookup yields CDR1 MNHEY and CDR2 SVGAGI. The CDR3 is 12 residues long. CDR3 protein: CASSRPGAEAFF. For the CDR3, the DNA is TGTGCCAGCAGTCGACCGGGGGCTGAAGCTTTCTTT.

The rearrangement joins TRBV11-2 to TRBJ2-3, with 12 bases fitting TRBD2. The CDR3 spans 17 residues. V was clipped by 0 bases and J by 7 bases; unmatched bases: 8. Germline V lookup: CDR1 SGHAT, CDR2 FQNNGV. This CDR3 reads CASSLEGLAGGRNTQYF. CDR3 coding DNA: TGTGCCAGCAGCTTAGAGGGTCTAGCGGGGGGGCGGAATACGCAGTATTTT.

The V call is TRBV6-1, the J call TRBJ1-2, with D possibly matching TRBD1 (6 bases). CDR1 and CDR2 from the germline V gene are MNHNS and SASEGT. Deletions cut 0 bases from V and 6 bases from J, with 17 bases between. The CDR3 runs 16 residues. The CDR3 DNA sequence: TGTGCCAGCAGTGAAGCGGAGGGGGGGGTCGCCCATGGCTACACCTTC. Its translation: CASSEAEGGVAHGYTF.

The chain has TRBV7-2 and TRBJ2-7, with D possibly TRBD2 on 6 matching bases. The CDR3 sequence is 14 residues long. Germline V gene data show CDR1 as SGHTA and CDR2 as FQGNSA. V lost 2 bases and J lost 4, with 12 bases in between. The CDR3 coding sequence is TGTGCCAGCAGCTTAAGGGACTTGGGGTACGAGCAGTACTTC. This encodes CASSLRDLGYEQYF.

This clone was seen a single time. The rearrangement links TRBV5-1 to TRBJ2-3, with TRBD2 matching 7 bases. This CDR3 is built from 16 residues. J lost 0 bases, V lost 4 bases, and 8 bases had no gene match. The V gene's germline CDR1 is SGHRS and CDR2 YFSETQ. The CDR3 sequence is CASSLFRAGSTDTQYF. In DNA, the CDR3 is TGCGCCAGCAGCCTCTTTCGAGCGGGGAGCACAGATACGCAGTATTTT.

The chain uses TRBV6-1 and TRBJ2-7; 8 bases line up with TRBD1. The CDR3 consists of 15 residues. CDR1 is MNHNS and CDR2 is SASEGT in the germline V gene. V gave up 4 bases and J gave up 2 bases; unmatched junction bases: 7. Here the CDR3 reads CASSADRGRAYEQYF. The CDR3 coding sequence is TGTGCCAGCAGTGCAGACAGGGGTAGAGCCTACGAGCAGTACTTC.

V and J are TRBV15 and TRBJ1-6; TRBD1 might be the D (6 bases). The CDR3 covers 15 residues. Germline-derived CDR1 and CDR2 are LNHNV and YYDKDF (reference sequence). Trimming pared 0 bases from V and 11 bases from J, leaving 14 bases between. CDR3 residues: CATSRDQQGSTPLHF. In DNA, the CDR3 is TGTGCCACCAGCAGAGATCAGCAGGGGTCGACACCCCTCCACTTT.